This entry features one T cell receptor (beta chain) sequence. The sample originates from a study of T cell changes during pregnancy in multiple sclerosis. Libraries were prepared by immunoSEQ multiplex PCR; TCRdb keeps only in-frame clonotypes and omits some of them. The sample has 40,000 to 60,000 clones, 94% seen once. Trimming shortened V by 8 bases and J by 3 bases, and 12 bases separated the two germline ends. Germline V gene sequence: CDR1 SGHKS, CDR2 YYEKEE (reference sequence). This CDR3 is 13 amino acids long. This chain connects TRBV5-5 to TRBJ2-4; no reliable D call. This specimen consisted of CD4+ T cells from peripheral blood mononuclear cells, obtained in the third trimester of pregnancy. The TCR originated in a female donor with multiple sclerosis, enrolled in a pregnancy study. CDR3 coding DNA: TGTGCCAGTCTTGAAATCGGCAAAAACATTCAGTACTTC. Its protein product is CASLEIGKNIQYF.